The 26 T cell receptor beta chains below come from one sample, sequenced in a study of blood T cell repertoires in COVID-19 (dated by TCRdb to the early 2020s). Preparation of the library involved the immunoSEQ multiplex PCR assay. Imported from immuneACCESS, the table was reduced by TCRdb to in-frame sequences with V and J called. These copies leave out some clones; in studies compared against another copy, an unresolved V gene accounts for under half, and the cause of the remainder is not known. The table for this sample lists around 68,000 clones; about 93% of them were counted only once. Of the sample, approximately 2.9% is held by the ten largest clones. Sample: peripheral blood. The receptors were gathered from a man in his 70s with active COVID-19.

The chain is built from TRBV18 and TRBJ2-7; tentative D call: TRBD1 (7 bases). Trimming left V 3 bases short and J 1 base short, with 16 bases between. This CDR3 spans 16 amino acids. The germline V gene has CDR1 KGHSH and CDR2 LQKENI. CDR3 region: CASSPPSGGMSYEQYF. The CDR3 coding sequence is TGTGCCAGCTCACCTCCCTCAGGGGGGATGTCCTACGAGCAGTACTTC.

The chain employs TRBV5-1 and TRBJ2-2, with 10 bases fitting TRBD1. The CDR3 spans 17 residues. The germline CDR1 and CDR2 sequences are SGHRS and YFSETQ. V lost 4 bases and J lost 0; bases outside the gene matches: 6. The CDR3 loop reads CASSSRDRGPNTGELFF. In nucleotides, the CDR3 is TGCGCCAGCAGCAGCCGGGACAGGGGTCCGAACACCGGGGAGCTGTTTTTT.

The chain uses TRBV28 and TRBJ1-4; 9 bases align to TRBD1. The CDR3 runs 15 residues. Trimming removed 5 bases from V and 2 bases from J; junction bases left unmatched: 3. Germline values: CDR1 MDHEN, CDR2 SYDVKM. In DNA, the CDR3 is TGTGCCAGCAGTGAAACAGGGGGCACTAATGAAAAACTGTTTTTT. This encodes CASSETGGTNEKLFF.

The rearrangement uses TRBV19 and TRBJ2-7; TRBD1 might be the D (5 bases). The CDR3 totals 13 residues. In germline, CDR1 is LNHDA, CDR2 SQIVND (reference sequence). Trimming stripped 1 base from V and 6 bases from J, with 10 bases between. The CDR3 spells CASSIGPGREQYV. CDR3 nucleotides: TGTGCCAGTAGTATAGGACCAGGGCGCGAGCAGTACGTC.

V usage is TRBV19 and J usage is TRBJ2-5; 7 nucleotides match TRBD1. Per the germline V gene, CDR1 is LNHDA and CDR2 is SQIVND (reference sequence). The V and J ends lost 1 base and 4 bases, in that order; junction bases with no gene match: 6. The CDR3 runs 15 residues. As DNA, the CDR3 is TGTGCCAGTAGTATAGGACAGGGTTGGTCAGAGACCCAGTACTTC. Translation gives CASSIGQGWSETQYF. The whole variable domain, filled in from reference TRBV19 and TRBJ2-5, reads DGGITQSPKYLFRKEGQNVTLSCEQNLNHDAMYWYRQDPGQGLRLIYYSQIVNDFQKGDIAEGYSVSREKKESFPLTVTSAQKNPTAFYLCASSIGQGWSETQYFGPGTRLLVL.

The chain links TRBV7-9 to TRBJ2-5, with D perhaps TRBD1 (5 bases). Trimming removed 5 bases from V and 5 bases from J, with 9 bases in between. This CDR3 has 12 amino acids. CDR1 and CDR2 (germline): SEHNR, FQNEAQ (reference sequence). The CDR3 sequence: CASSLTEETQYF. The DNA for the CDR3 is TGTGCCAGCAGCCTGACAGAGGAGACCCAGTACTTC.

The chain combines TRBV20-1 with TRBJ2-2; TRBD1 agrees at 7 bases. Germline values: CDR1 DFQATT, CDR2 SNEGSKA (reference sequence). The CDR3 runs to 15 residues. The DNA for the CDR3 is TGCAGCGCTCGTGTGGGGACAGCGAACACCGGGGAGCTGTTTTTT. It specifies CSARVGTANTGELFF.

This clone was detected only once. The rearrangement links TRBV4-1 to TRBJ1-6; 8 bases are shared with TRBD1. CDR3 size: 18 residues. Trimming removed 4 bases from V and 7 bases from J; junction bases left unmatched: 15. The germline V gene encodes CDR1 MGHRA and CDR2 YSYEKL. The DNA for the CDR3 is TGCGCCAGCAGCCCCCCTCTTCCGGGACAGGTTGGCAATTCACCCCTCCACTTT. Amino acids: CASSPPLPGQVGNSPLHF.

The rearrangement uses TRBV3-1 (or the pseudogene TRBV3-2) and TRBJ2-5; 11 bases map to TRBD2. Germline assignment: CDR1 LGHDT and CDR2 YNNKEL (reference sequence). The CDR3 totals 15 residues. V gave up 1 base and J gave up 4 bases; unmatched junction bases: 2. The CDR3 DNA reads as TGTGCCAGCAGCCAAGTAGCGGGGGGGCGAGAGACCCAGTACTTC. Protein: CASSQVAGGRETQYF.

The chain links TRBV6-2 or TRBV6-3 to TRBJ2-7, with 9 bases identical to TRBD2. The CDR3 is made up of 14 amino acids. J lost 2 bases, V lost 2 bases, and 1 base had no gene match. Germline V lookup: CDR1 MNHEY, CDR2 SVGEGT. The CDR3 is CASSYGTSPYEQYF. The CDR3 nucleotides read TGTGCCAGCAGTTACGGGACTAGCCCCTACGAGCAGTACTTC.

This chain connects TRBV7-9 to TRBJ2-3; a weak D match, TRBD1 (6 bases). Germline V gives CDR1 SEHNR, CDR2 FQNEAQ (reference sequence). The CDR3 has 13 amino acids. V was trimmed by 5 bases and J by 4 bases, leaving 10 bases between them. The CDR3 DNA sequence: TGTGCCAGCAGCCCCAGGGGTCCAGATACGCAGTATTTT. It codes for CASSPRGPDTQYF. The variable domain in full, with the rest retrieved from reference TRBV7-9 and TRBJ2-3, is DTGVSQNPRHKITKRGQNVTFRCDPISEHNRLYWYRQTLGQGPEFLTYFQNEAQLEKSRLLSDRFSAERPKGSFSTLEIQRTEQGDSAMYLCASSPRGPDTQYFGPGTRLTVL.

The chain has TRBV21-1 and TRBJ1-5; TRBD1 reflects the table's D call only, with no check against the DNA. TRBV21-1 is a documented pseudogene. This CDR3 is 19 amino acids long. The CDR3 is CASSKGTKVMGTGERLQHF. In DNA form, the CDR3 reads TGTGCCAGCAGCAAAGGAACAAAAGTAATGGGGACAGGGGAAAGGCTCCAGCATTTT.

This chain connects TRBV19 to TRBJ1-5; weak D call: TRBD1 (5 bases). V was shortened by 3 bases and J by 6 bases, with 15 bases between the two germline ends. Germline loops: CDR1 LNHDA, CDR2 SQIVND (reference sequence). CDR3 length: 15 amino acids. The CDR3 sequence: CASSIPDNVFQPQHF. As DNA, the CDR3 is TGTGCCAGTAGTATCCCGGACAACGTTTTTCAGCCCCAGCATTTT. The whole variable domain, remainder taken from reference TRBV19 and TRBJ1-5, is DGGITQSPKYLFRKEGQNVTLSCEQNLNHDAMYWYRQDPGQGLRLIYYSQIVNDFQKGDIAEGYSVSREKKESFPLTVTSAQKNPTAFYLCASSIPDNVFQPQHFGDGTRLSIL.

CDR3 sequence: CASSPGGNEQYF. The CDR3 nucleotides are TGTGCCAGCAGCCCCGGCGGGAACGAGCAGTACTTC. V is TRBV3-1 (or the pseudogene TRBV3-2) and J is TRBJ2-7; possibly TRBD2 for D (6 bases). Trimming pared 4 bases from V and 5 bases from J, leaving 9 bases between. The CDR3 runs to 12 residues. Germline V CDR1 and CDR2: LGHDT, YNNKEL (reference sequence).

CDR3 residues: CATRQTYEQYF. The CDR3 DNA sequence: TGTGCCACCCGACAAACCTACGAGCAGTACTTC. The chain uses TRBV2 and TRBJ2-7; D gene ambiguous. From germline, CDR1 is SNHLY and CDR2 FYNNEI. This CDR3 is built from 11 residues. Trimming took 10 bases from V and 2 from J, leaving 9 bases between them.

This rearrangement joins TRBV7-2 to TRBJ1-5; perhaps TRBD1 as D (5 bases). In germline, CDR1 is SGHTA, CDR2 FQGNSA. V lost 0 bases and J lost 3, with 9 bases in between. The length of the CDR3 is 15 residues. CDR3 residues: CASSLAWTPNQPQHF. The CDR3 DNA reads as TGTGCCAGCAGCTTAGCGTGGACACCCAATCAGCCCCAGCATTTT. Full variable domain (remainder filled in from reference TRBV7-2 and TRBJ1-5): GAGVSQSPSNKVTEKGKDVELRCDPISGHTALYWYRQSLGQGLEFLIYFQGNSAPDKSGLPSDRFSAERTGGSVSTLTIQRTQQEDSAVYLCASSLAWTPNQPQHFGDGTRLSIL.

This clone occurred a few times. The V call is TRBV29-1, the J call TRBJ2-1; possibly TRBD2 for D (5 bases). The CDR3 spans 12 residues. Trimming removed 1 base at V and 8 bases at J, with 9 bases between. In germline, CDR1 is SQVTM, CDR2 ANQGSEA. The CDR3 nucleotides read TGCAGCGTTGAAGCAGGACTCGATGAGCAGTTCTTC. Residues: CSVEAGLDEQFF.

V usage is TRBV29-1 and J usage is TRBJ1-4; 8 bases agree with TRBD1. The CDR3 totals 13 residues. V lost 6 bases to trimming and J lost 3 bases; unmatched junction nucleotides: 3. Germline V gives CDR1 SQVTM, CDR2 ANQGSEA. CDR3 loop: CSVGTGPNEKLFF. The CDR3 DNA sequence: TGCAGCGTGGGGACAGGACCTAATGAAAAACTGTTTTTT.

This clone was observed once. The chain is built from TRBV28 and TRBJ1-1, with D possibly being TRBD1 (6 bases). V lost 6 bases to trimming and J lost 1 base, with 9 bases between them. The length of the CDR3 is 13 residues. The V gene's germline CDR1 is MDHEN and CDR2 SYDVKM. The CDR3 DNA is TGTGCCAGCAGCCCGGGACAGAACACTGAAGCTTTCTTT. Translation: CASSPGQNTEAFF. The variable domain in full, with the rest retrieved from reference TRBV28 and TRBJ1-1, is DVKVTQSSRYLVKRTGEKVFLECVQDMDHENMFWYRQDPGLGLRLIYFSYDVKMKEKGDIPEGYSVSREKKERFSLILESASTNQTSMYLCASSPGQNTEAFFGQGTRLTVV.

This chain's CDR3 is CASSPQGAAYGYTF. As DNA, the CDR3 is TGTGCCAGCAGCCCACAGGGGGCTGCCTATGGCTACACCTTC. V usage is TRBV11-2 and J usage is TRBJ1-2; 9 bases fit TRBD1. V shed 5 bases, J shed 4 bases, and the junction held 5 bases outside the gene matches. This CDR3 contains 14 residues. Germline-derived CDR1 and CDR2 are SGHAT and FQNNGV.

This chain uses TRBV5-1 with TRBJ2-2; unclear D gene. Trimming removed 0 bases at V and 8 bases at J, with 11 bases between. This CDR3 has 14 amino acids. Per germline, CDR1 SGHRS and CDR2 YFSETQ. CDR3 in DNA: TGCGCCAGCAGCTTGGCACTCAATTCAGGGGAGCTGTTTTTT. As protein: CASSLALNSGELFF.

The chain carries TRBV9 and TRBJ2-5; D possibly corresponds to TRBD2 (6 bases). CDR1 and CDR2 (germline): SGDLS, YYNGEE. This CDR3 has 14 amino acids. V was shortened by 3 bases and J by 2 bases, with 11 bases between the two germline ends. The CDR3 region is CASSASGWQETQYF. The DNA for the CDR3 is TGTGCCAGCAGCGCGAGCGGGTGGCAAGAGACCCAGTACTTC.

The chain combines TRBV4-2 with TRBJ1-4, with TRBD1 matching 8 bases. The CDR3 consists of 15 residues. J lost 7 bases, V lost 4 bases, and 8 bases had no gene match. The germline V gene encodes CDR1 LGHNA and CDR2 YNFKEQ. The CDR3 spells CASSPADRGGEKLFF. The DNA for the CDR3 is TGTGCCAGCAGCCCAGCAGACAGGGGTGGTGAAAAACTGTTTTTT.

This sequence joins TRBV27 and TRBJ2-3; no clear D gene. Per germline, CDR1 MNHEY and CDR2 SMNVEV (reference sequence). Trimming took off 1 base at V and 3 bases at J, with 5 bases between the two ends. The CDR3 covers 13 residues. DNA of the CDR3: TGTGCCAGCAGTTTATTCAGGACAGATACGCAGTATTTT. Encoded protein: CASSLFRTDTQYF.

V and J are TRBV6-5 and TRBJ1-3; 7 bases match TRBD1. The CDR3 contains 15 residues. In germline, CDR1 is MNHEY, CDR2 SVGAGI. V trimming: 2 bases; J trimming: 3 bases; junction bases outside the gene matches: 4. The CDR3 loop reads CASSYEGAGGNTIYF. The CDR3 DNA follows: TGTGCCAGCAGTTACGAGGGGGCAGGTGGAAACACCATATATTTT.

This clone was counted a single time. The chain is built from TRBV19 and TRBJ2-4; D gene unclear. Trimming took off 5 bases at V and 2 bases at J, with 7 bases between the two ends. Per germline, CDR1 LNHDA and CDR2 SQIVND (reference sequence). This CDR3 region has 13 residues. The DNA of the CDR3 is TGTGCCAGTAGTCTTTCGTCCAAAAACATTCAGTACTTC. It is translated as CASSLSSKNIQYF.